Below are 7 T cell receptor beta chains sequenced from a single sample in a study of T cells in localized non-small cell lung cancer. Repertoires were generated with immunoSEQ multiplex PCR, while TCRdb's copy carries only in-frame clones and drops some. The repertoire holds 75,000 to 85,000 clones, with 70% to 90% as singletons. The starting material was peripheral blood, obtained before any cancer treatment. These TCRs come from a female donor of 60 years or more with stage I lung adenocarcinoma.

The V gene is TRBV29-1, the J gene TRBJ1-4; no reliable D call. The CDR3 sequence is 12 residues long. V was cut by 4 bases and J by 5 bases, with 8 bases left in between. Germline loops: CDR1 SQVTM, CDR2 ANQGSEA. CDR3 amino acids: CSVGGENEKLFF. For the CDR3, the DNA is TGCAGCGTTGGCGGGGAGAATGAAAAACTGTTTTTT.

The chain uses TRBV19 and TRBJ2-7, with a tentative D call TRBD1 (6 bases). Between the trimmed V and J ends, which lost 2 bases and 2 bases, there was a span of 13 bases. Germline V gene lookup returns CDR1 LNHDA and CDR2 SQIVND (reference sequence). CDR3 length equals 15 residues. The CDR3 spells CASSIRDKPTYEQYF. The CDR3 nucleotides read TGTGCCAGTAGTATACGGGACAAACCTACCTACGAGCAGTACTTC.

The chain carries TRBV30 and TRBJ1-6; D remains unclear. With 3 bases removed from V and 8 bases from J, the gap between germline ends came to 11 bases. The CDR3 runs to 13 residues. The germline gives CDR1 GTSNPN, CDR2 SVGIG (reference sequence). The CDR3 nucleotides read TGTGCCTGGAGCTCCGATGGGGATTCACCCCTCCACTTT. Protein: CAWSSDGDSPLHF.

The CDR3 is CSVGGPGQLFF. As DNA, the CDR3 is TGCAGCGTTGGGGGCCCAGGACAGCTGTTTTTT. The V call is TRBV29-1, the J call TRBJ1-4; D possibly corresponds to TRBD1 (6 bases). Trimming left V 4 bases short and J 14 bases short, with 14 bases between. The CDR3 totals 11 residues. Germline V gene data show CDR1 as SQVTM and CDR2 as ANQGSEA.

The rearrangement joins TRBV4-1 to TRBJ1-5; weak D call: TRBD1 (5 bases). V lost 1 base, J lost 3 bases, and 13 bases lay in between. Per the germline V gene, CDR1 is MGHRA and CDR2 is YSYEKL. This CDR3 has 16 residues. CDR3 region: CASSQAGGGHNQPQHF. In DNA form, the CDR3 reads TGCGCCAGCAGCCAAGCGGGGGGAGGTCACAATCAGCCCCAGCATTTT.

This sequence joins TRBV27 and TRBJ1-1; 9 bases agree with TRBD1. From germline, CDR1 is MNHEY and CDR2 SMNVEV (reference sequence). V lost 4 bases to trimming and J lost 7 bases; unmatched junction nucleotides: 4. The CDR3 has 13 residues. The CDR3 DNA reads TGTGCCAGCAGTTCTTTGACAGGGGGTGAAGCTTTCTTT. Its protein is CASSSLTGGEAFF.

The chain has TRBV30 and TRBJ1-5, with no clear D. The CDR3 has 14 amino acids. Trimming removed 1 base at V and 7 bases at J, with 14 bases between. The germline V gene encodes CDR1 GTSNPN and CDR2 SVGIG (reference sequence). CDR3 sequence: CAWSATSQRQPQHF. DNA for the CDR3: TGTGCCTGGAGTGCAACCTCACAGAGACAGCCCCAGCATTTT.